A single sample is the source of the 27 T cell receptor beta chains below, sequenced in a study of T cell responses to AZD1222 COVID-19 vaccine. Data came from immunoSEQ multiplex PCR; TCRdb stores just in-frame clones and leaves some out. The sample has 95,000 to 150,000 clones; more than 85% are singletons. The starting material was peripheral blood, obtained on day 0 of MenACWY control vaccination. Receptor source: an adult in good health.

The CDR3 DNA sequence: TGCAGCGTTGATGGAAAGTTCGCAGATACGCAGTATTTT. Protein: CSVDGKFADTQYF. The V gene is TRBV29-1, the J gene TRBJ2-3; D remains ambiguous. In germline, CDR1 is SQVTM, CDR2 ANQGSEA. CDR3 length equals 13 residues. Trimming pared 3 bases from V and 4 bases from J, leaving 11 bases between.

This sequence joins TRBV6-6 and TRBJ1-4; D is ambiguous. Trimming shortened V by 2 bases and J by 0 bases, and 10 bases separated the two germline ends. The length of the CDR3 is 16 residues. Germline V gene lookup returns CDR1 MNHNY and CDR2 SVGAGI (reference sequence). CDR3 DNA sequence: TGTGCCAGCAGTTACGGAGTGGGAGCAACTAATGAAAAACTGTTTTTT. It specifies CASSYGVGATNEKLFF.

The chain recombines TRBV7-9 with TRBJ2-1, with 9 bases matching TRBD2. Losses at the gene ends were 7 bases for V and 1 base for J; bases not matched to a gene: 11. The CDR3 is made up of 17 amino acids. Germline CDR1 is SEHNR and CDR2 is FQNEAQ (reference sequence). This chain's CDR3 is CASIPRASGKSYNEQFF. The CDR3 DNA follows: TGTGCCAGCATTCCAAGGGCTAGCGGGAAATCCTACAATGAGCAGTTCTTC. Complete variable domain (other parts from reference TRBV7-9 and TRBJ2-1): DTGVSQNPRHKITKRGQNVTFRCDPISEHNRLYWYRQTLGQGPEFLTYFQNEAQLEKSRLLSDRFSAERPKGSFSTLEIQRTEQGDSAMYLCASIPRASGKSYNEQFFGPGTRLTVL.

V is TRBV25-1 and J is TRBJ1-4; no clear D. Germline V lookup: CDR1 MGHDK, CDR2 SYGVNS. The CDR3 spans 12 residues. V lost 6 bases and J 8 bases, leaving 10 bases between the germline ends. The CDR3 DNA reads as TGTGCCAGCAGCGGCCGAGGGGAAAAACTGTTTTTT. As protein: CASSGRGEKLFF.

The J gene is TRBJ2-2, the V gene TRBV27; 9 bases match TRBD1. The CDR3 sequence is 16 residues long. Germline lookup yields CDR1 MNHEY and CDR2 SMNVEV (reference sequence). V trimming: 5 bases; J trimming: 2 bases; junction bases outside the gene matches: 6. This CDR3 is CASSPQGQGNTGELFF. DNA of the CDR3: TGTGCCAGCAGTCCGCAGGGACAGGGTAACACCGGGGAGCTGTTTTTT.

The CDR3 nucleotides are TGTGCCAGCAGCCAAGAAGGGGCTAGCGGGAGGGTGAACACCGGGGAGCTGTTTTTT. Its translation: CASSQEGASGRVNTGELFF. The chain employs TRBV4-2 and TRBJ2-2; TRBD2 matches 12 bases. The CDR3 sequence is 19 residues long. The germline V gene has CDR1 LGHNA and CDR2 YNFKEQ. V dropped 0 bases and J dropped 1; count of bases not matched to a gene: 6.

The CDR3 protein is CSAPDPPTAGYTF. In DNA form, the CDR3 reads TGCAGCGCCCCGGACCCACCAACGGCTGGCTACACCTTC. The gene calls are TRBV29-1 and TRBJ1-2; D gene ambiguous. Trimming removed 7 bases at V and 7 bases at J, with 19 bases between. The CDR3 loop spans 13 amino acids. Germline lookup yields CDR1 SQVTM and CDR2 ANQGSEA.

J is TRBJ1-5 and V is TRBV12-3 or TRBV12-4, with D perhaps TRBD1 (6 bases). The ends were cut back, 1 base at V and 6 bases at J, with 7 bases in the middle. This CDR3 spans 13 amino acids. In DNA form, the CDR3 reads TGTGCCAGCAGTTTAGGGGGGCTTCAGCCCCAGCATTTT. As protein: CASSLGGLQPQHF.

The V gene is TRBV13, the J gene TRBJ1-1; perhaps TRBD1 as D (5 bases). Germline V lookup: CDR1 PRHDT, CDR2 FYEKMQ (reference sequence). The CDR3 covers 16 residues. Between the trimmed V and J ends, which lost 1 base and 3 bases, there was a span of 15 bases. The CDR3 is CASSLVGQLLYTEAFF. CDR3 in DNA: TGTGCCAGCAGCTTAGTCGGACAATTACTTTACACTGAAGCTTTCTTT.

The V gene is TRBV5-4, the J gene TRBJ2-2; 9 bases are shared with TRBD1. Per the germline V gene, CDR1 is SGHNT and CDR2 is YYREEE (reference sequence). After removal of 2 bases from V and 7 bases from J, the junction contained 12 bases not matched to a gene. This CDR3 has 17 amino acids. The DNA of the CDR3 is TGTGCCAGCAGCTTACACCCCGGGACAGGGTTGGGCGGGGAGCTGTTTTTT. It codes for CASSLHPGTGLGGELFF.

The J gene is TRBJ2-3, the V gene TRBV5-1; 11 nucleotides align to TRBD2. Germline trimming cut 8 bases from V and 4 bases from J; bases unmatched to any gene: 9. This CDR3 contains 15 residues. CDR1 and CDR2 (germline): SGHRS, YFSETQ. The CDR3 is CASHIAGGPPDTQYF. The CDR3, as DNA: TGCGCCAGTCATATAGCGGGAGGGCCGCCAGATACGCAGTATTTT.

The chain links TRBV19 to TRBJ2-1, with D perhaps assigned TRBD1 or TRBD2 (5 bases each). The V and J ends lost 3 bases and 5 bases respectively, with 17 bases between them. The CDR3 extends over 16 amino acids. Germline V gene sequence: CDR1 LNHDA, CDR2 SQIVND (reference sequence). CDR3 in amino acids: CASSIVLRRGDNEQFF. The CDR3 DNA sequence: TGTGCCAGTAGTATCGTGCTCCGACGGGGCGACAATGAGCAGTTCTTC.

This chain connects TRBV2 to TRBJ2-3, with D maybe TRBD2 (6 bases). CDR3 length equals 14 residues. Between the trimmed V and J ends, which lost 11 bases and 0 bases, there was a span of 15 bases. Germline values: CDR1 SNHLY, CDR2 FYNNEI. This CDR3 reads CARGGSGSTDTQYF. CDR3 nucleotide sequence: TGTGCCCGTGGGGGGAGCGGAAGCACAGATACGCAGTATTTT.

V gene TRBV11-2 combines with J gene TRBJ1-2; D ambiguous. The CDR3 has 15 amino acids. CDR1 is SGHAT and CDR2 is FQNNGV in the germline V gene. Trimming stripped 6 bases from V and 5 bases from J, with 19 bases between. CDR3 sequence (DNA): TGTGCCAGCAGAGTCACAGACACCCATGTTTATGGCTACACCTTC. Translated, it gives CASRVTDTHVYGYTF.

V usage is TRBV2 and J usage is TRBJ1-3; D is possibly TRBD1 (5 bases). Germline V gene sequence: CDR1 SNHLY, CDR2 FYNNEI. This CDR3 region has 16 residues. V dropped 3 bases and J dropped 0 bases, with 12 bases sitting between them. The CDR3 DNA is TGTGCCAGCAGTGACCGCGGGGCTAACTCTGGAAACACCATATATTTT. The encoded protein is CASSDRGANSGNTIYF.

This chain joins TRBV11-2 and TRBJ1-4; D is unresolved. Per germline, CDR1 SGHAT and CDR2 FQNNGV. V gave up 0 bases and J gave up 7 bases, with 9 bases separating them. CDR3 length equals 14 residues. CDR3 sequence: CASSLDLALEKLFF. The CDR3 bases are TGTGCCAGCAGCTTAGATTTGGCCCTTGAAAAACTGTTTTTT.

CDR3 amino acids: CASSRTSGSTRTDTQYF. CDR3 nucleotides: TGTGCCAGCAGCCGGACTAGCGGGTCGACTCGCACAGATACGCAGTATTTT. The chain uses TRBV11-3 and TRBJ2-3, with 11 bases fitting TRBD2. Germline CDR1 SGHNT, CDR2 YENEEA. The CDR3 spans 17 residues. After removal of 5 bases from V and 1 base from J, the junction contained 8 bases not matched to a gene. Full variable domain (outside the CDR3, taken from reference TRBV11-3 and TRBJ2-3): EAGVVQSPRYKIIEKKQPVAFWCNPISGHNTLYWYLQNLGQGPELLIRYENEEAVDDSQLPKDRFSAERLKGVDSTLKIQPAELGDSAVYLCASSRTSGSTRTDTQYFGPGTRLTVL.

V gene TRBV27 combines with J gene TRBJ1-1; 10 nucleotides agree with TRBD1. The germline V gene has CDR1 MNHEY and CDR2 SMNVEV (reference sequence). With V trimmed by 3 bases and J by 5 bases, 6 bases remained unmatched. The CDR3 runs 15 residues. The CDR3 nucleotides read TGTGCCAGCAGTTTGACAGGGGGCGAGGGTACTGAAGCTTTCTTT. Residues: CASSLTGGEGTEAFF.

The V gene is TRBV29-1, the J gene TRBJ2-1, with a possible D match to TRBD2 (5 bases). This CDR3 region has 14 residues. Germline CDR1 reads SQVTM; CDR2 reads ANQGSEA. Deletions cut 6 bases from V and 2 bases from J, with 14 bases between. Here the CDR3 reads CSVRTAETYNEQFF. CDR3 DNA sequence: TGCAGCGTCCGAACAGCGGAGACCTACAATGAGCAGTTCTTC.

The chain couples TRBV20-1 to TRBJ1-2; unclear D gene. V was pared by 3 bases and J by 2 bases, with 7 bases between. The CDR3 is 12 residues long. The germline V gene has CDR1 DFQATT and CDR2 SNEGSKA (reference sequence). The CDR3 region is CSASEDNYGYTF. The DNA for the CDR3 is TGCAGTGCTAGTGAGGACAACTATGGCTACACCTTC.

This chain joins TRBV6-5 and TRBJ2-7; D gene ambiguous. CDR1 MNHEY and CDR2 SVGAGI come from the germline V gene. The CDR3 consists of 11 residues. V gave up 6 bases and J gave up 4 bases, with 7 bases separating them. As DNA, the CDR3 is TGTGCCAGCAGCGCGGTGTACGAGCAGTACTTC. Amino acids: CASSAVYEQYF.

V is TRBV27 and J is TRBJ2-5; D perhaps matches TRBD1 (5 bases). The germline V and J ends were trimmed by 2 bases and 5 bases, with 9 bases remaining between them. Germline CDR1 is MNHEY and CDR2 is SMNVEV (reference sequence). The CDR3 length is 13 residues. This chain's CDR3 is CASSLRGRETQYF. CDR3 bases: TGTGCCAGCAGTTTAAGGGGAAGGGAGACCCAGTACTTC.

The chain couples TRBV12-3 or TRBV12-4 to TRBJ1-2; no firm D call. Trimming stripped 3 bases from V and 11 bases from J, with 10 bases between. This CDR3 comprises 11 residues. The CDR3 loop reads CASSFSSAYTF. CDR3 in DNA: TGTGCCAGCAGTTTTTCCAGCGCGTACACCTTC.

The rearrangement links TRBV5-4 to TRBJ2-5; 7 nucleotides align to TRBD1. The trim removed 1 base at V and 3 bases at J, leaving 3 bases unmatched. Per the germline V gene, CDR1 is SGHNT and CDR2 is YYREEE (reference sequence). The CDR3 contains 14 residues. In DNA, the CDR3 is TGTGCCAGCAGCTTGCCAGGGGGTAAAGAGACCCAGTACTTC. Translated, it gives CASSLPGGKETQYF.

This clone was detected only a few times. The CDR3 bases are TGTGCCAGCAGCCCCATCCGGTCGTCAGCTTCGAACACTGAAGCTTTCTTT. It translates to CASSPIRSSASNTEAFF. The gene calls are TRBV7-9 and TRBJ1-1, with D hard to call. This CDR3 comprises 17 residues. Trimming left V 5 bases short and J 1 base short, with 20 bases between. Germline V gene data show CDR1 as SEHNR and CDR2 as FQNEAQ (reference sequence).

The chain carries TRBV6-2 or TRBV6-3 and TRBJ2-3; possible D gene TRBD2, 6 bases. The V end was cut by 2 bases, the J end by 0 bases, with 18 bases between. Germline loops: CDR1 MNHEY, CDR2 SVGEGT. The CDR3 has 18 amino acids. The CDR3 coding sequence is TGTGCCAGCAGTTACCGGTCAGCGGGCTCCGGTAGCACAGATACGCAGTATTTT. This translates into CASSYRSAGSGSTDTQYF.

The V and J genes are TRBV7-2 and TRBJ1-1; D gene uncertain. The CDR3 contains 13 residues. CDR1 is SGHTA and CDR2 is FQGNSA in the germline V gene. V was shortened by 7 bases and J by 1 base, with 10 bases between the two germline ends. The DNA for the CDR3 is TGTGCCAGCACCCCATCGAGGAACACTGAAGCTTTCTTT. This codes for CASTPSRNTEAFF.